This TCR beta chain was sequenced in a study of CD8+ T cells in alopecia areata. General observations from the study: Lesional tissue from the scalp (especially in alopecia totalis/universalis) showed higher clonality than normal scalp.

In this sample, this clone turned up once. Its antigen remains unidentified. TCR sequencing used cDNA made by reverse transcription of extracted RNA. Clones were sequenced by immunoSEQ multiplex PCR, and TCRdb holds only the in-frame ones, with some missing. The sample has over 150,000 clones, about 56% seen once; the top ten hold roughly 5.3%. Sequenced input: CD8+ T cells sorted from blood. The receptor was derived from a human donor in good health.

The CDR3 bases are TGTGCCAGCAGTGATGAGGGGATCCAAGAGACCCAGTACTTC. This gives the protein CASSDEGIQETQYF. The chain employs TRBV2 and TRBJ2-5; D tentatively reads TRBD1 or TRBD2 (5 bases each). There are 14 residues in the CDR3. The V end lost 3 bases, the J end lost 1 base, and 9 bases lay between the germline ends. The germline CDR1 and CDR2 sequences are SNHLY and FYNNEI.